The clone carrying this T cell receptor (beta chain) was recorded a few times. Its antigen is not identified. The data originate from a study of OX40 agonist ivuxolimab in advanced cancers. Across the study: Intravenous ivuxolimab was administered to patients every 2 weeks at 0.01 to 10 mg/kg. The mean age was approximately 60 years, ranging from 23 to 79, with roughly four fifths of participants male. Study-wide results and caveats: In general, CD8+ T cells held more expanded clones than CD4+ did, on average.

Trimming stripped 4 bases from V and 1 base from J, with 2 bases between. The CDR3 totals 12 residues. Germline V gives CDR1 SNHLY, CDR2 FYNNEI. TCRdb's copy holds only in-frame clones and misses some; the assay was immunoSEQ multiplex PCR. The repertoire consists of 55,000 to 70,000 clones, with around 83% occurring once and the leading ten covering about 4.8%. The sampling schedule covered blood at baseline, cycle 4 day 1, and cycle 7 day 1. The chain has TRBV2 and TRBJ1-5, with no clear D. This TCR derives from an adult with an advanced solid tumor such as melanoma, head and neck, liver or kidney cancer. The sample consisted of CD4+ or CD8+ T cells sorted from blood, taken in a trial of the OX40 agonist ivuxolimab. The CDR3 loop is CASSVSNQPQHF. The CDR3 nucleotides are TGTGCCAGCAGTGTCAGCAATCAGCCCCAGCATTTT.